The 17 T cell receptor beta chains presented below share a single source sample, sequenced in a study of T cell changes during pregnancy in multiple sclerosis. Produced via immunoSEQ multiplex PCR; TCRdb's table is partial and in-frame only. The data contain about 22,000 clones, 70% to 90% of them seen just once; the ten biggest clones take up less than 8.5%. Sequences were derived from CD8+ T cells from peripheral blood mononuclear cells, sampled before pregnancy. The origin of the receptors is a female donor with multiple sclerosis, enrolled in a pregnancy study.

The gene calls are TRBV9 and TRBJ1-1; possible D gene TRBD1, 6 bases. Germline V gene lookup returns CDR1 SGDLS and CDR2 YYNGEE. CDR3 length: 13 residues. V dropped 7 bases and J dropped 0 bases, with 10 bases sitting between them. As DNA, the CDR3 is TGTGCCAGCCAACAGGGCCTGAACACTGAAGCTTTCTTT. Residues: CASQQGLNTEAFF.

The table lists this clone with a count of one. CDR3 DNA: TGTGCCAGCAGCTTGGTTAGCTCTATGAACACTGAAGCTTTCTTT. It specifies CASSLVSSMNTEAFF. The V gene is TRBV5-6, the J gene TRBJ1-1, with D hard to call. This CDR3 contains 15 residues. Germline CDR1 and CDR2: SGHDT and YYEEEE. V dropped 0 bases and J dropped 0 bases, with 9 bases sitting between them.

V gene TRBV4-2 combines with J gene TRBJ2-7; 11 bases agree with TRBD2. Germline-derived CDR1 and CDR2 are LGHNA and YNFKEQ. Losses at the gene ends were 0 bases for V and 4 bases for J; bases not matched to a gene: 5. This CDR3 is built from 16 residues. The CDR3 nucleotides read TGTGCCAGCAGCCAAGATATAGCGGGAGGGTGGTACGAGCAGTACTTC. This sequence encodes CASSQDIAGGWYEQYF.

In DNA form, the CDR3 reads TGTGCCAGCAGCTTGGCGTACGAGCAGTACTTC. Translation: CASSLAYEQYF. This sequence joins TRBV5-6 and TRBJ2-7; no clear D gene. The CDR3 consists of 11 residues. Per the germline V gene, CDR1 is SGHDT and CDR2 is YYEEEE. Trimming removed 0 bases from V and 4 bases from J, with 2 bases in between. Full variable domain (outside the CDR3, taken from reference TRBV5-6 and TRBJ2-7): DAGVTQSPTHLIKTRGQQVTLRCSPKSGHDTVSWYQQALGQGPQFIFQYYEEEERQRGNFPDRFSGHQFPNYSSELNVNALLLGDSALYLCASSLAYEQYFGPGTRLTVT.

The chain links TRBV6-4 to TRBJ2-1, with a tentative D call TRBD2 (6 bases). The CDR3 runs to 16 residues. V was trimmed by 3 bases and J by 1 base, leaving 13 bases between them. Germline CDR1 and CDR2: MRHNA and SNTAGT. CDR3 residues: CASSELGSGSYNEQFF. CDR3 nucleotide sequence: TGTGCCAGCAGTGAACTCGGGAGTGGGTCCTACAATGAGCAGTTCTTC.

The chain has TRBV7-8 and TRBJ2-4, with unresolved D. This CDR3 region has 15 residues. The V gene's germline CDR1 is SGHVS and CDR2 FQNEAQ. V lost 1 base, J lost 8 bases, and 15 bases lay in between. Here the CDR3 reads CASSLGAPLWDIQYF. In DNA form, the CDR3 reads TGTGCCAGCAGCTTAGGGGCCCCGCTTTGGGACATTCAGTACTTC.

V and J are TRBV28 and TRBJ2-7; 8 nucleotides align to TRBD2. The CDR3 consists of 17 residues. The germline gives CDR1 MDHEN, CDR2 SYDVKM. Trimming took 5 bases from V and 2 from J; bases not matched to a gene: 14. Here the CDR3 DNA reads TGTGCCAGCAGTCCGCCACGGACTAGCCAAGGCACCTACGAGCAGTACTTC. It specifies CASSPPRTSQGTYEQYF.

The CDR3 loop is CASSLVRQGNNYGYTF. In nucleotides, the CDR3 is TGTGCCAGCAGCTTAGTCCGACAGGGTAATAACTATGGCTACACCTTC. V usage is TRBV11-2 and J usage is TRBJ1-2; TRBD1 matches at 7 bases. The germline CDR1 and CDR2 sequences are SGHAT and FQNNGV. The trim removed 1 base at V and 1 base at J, leaving 6 bases unmatched. CDR3 length: 16 residues.

J is TRBJ1-1 and V is TRBV6-5; tentatively, D is TRBD1 (6 bases). V was shortened by 6 bases and J by 3 bases, with 11 bases between the two germline ends. This CDR3 has 13 residues. CDR1 and CDR2 from the germline V gene are MNHEY and SVGAGI. CDR3 DNA: TGTGCCAGCAGCAGGGGTTGGGACACTGAAGCTTTCTTT. Its translation: CASSRGWDTEAFF.

This chain links TRBV11-3 with TRBJ2-2; D is unclear. This CDR3 contains 15 residues. CDR1 is SGHNT and CDR2 is YENEEA in the germline V gene. Trimming stripped 1 base from V and 1 base from J, with 7 bases between. The CDR3 region has the DNA TGTGCCAGCAGCTTAGGCAGATTGAACACCGGGGAGCTGTTTTTT. Its translation: CASSLGRLNTGELFF.

The V and J genes are TRBV7-9 and TRBJ1-2; 11 nucleotides match TRBD1. The V and J ends lost 1 base and 2 bases, in that order; junction bases with no gene match: 12. CDR1 is SEHNR, CDR2 FQNEAQ, per germline (reference sequence). The CDR3 extends over 19 amino acids. This chain's CDR3 is CASSLDLGQGAQRNYGYTF. CDR3 bases: TGTGCCAGCAGCTTAGACCTTGGACAGGGGGCGCAGAGGAACTATGGCTACACCTTC.

The DNA for the CDR3 is TGTGCCTGGAGTGTACAGACAGATGAAAAACTGTTTTTT. Encoded protein: CAWSVQTDEKLFF. The chain recombines TRBV30 with TRBJ1-4, with D possibly matching TRBD1 (5 bases). Deletions cut 0 bases from V and 6 bases from J, with 8 bases between. Germline V gives CDR1 GTSNPN, CDR2 SVGIG (reference sequence). The CDR3 extends over 13 amino acids.

This chain joins TRBV9 and TRBJ1-1; 8 bases fit TRBD1. The length of the CDR3 is 12 residues. With V trimmed by 2 bases and J by 7 bases, 1 base remained unmatched. The V gene's germline CDR1 is SGDLS and CDR2 YYNGEE. This chain's CDR3 is CASSVTGGEAFF. In nucleotides, the CDR3 is TGTGCCAGCAGCGTTACAGGGGGTGAAGCTTTCTTT.

V is TRBV4-1 and J is TRBJ2-1; 11 bases align to TRBD2. The CDR3 totals 19 residues. Trimming removed 2 bases from V and 5 bases from J; junction bases left unmatched: 14. CDR1 MGHRA and CDR2 YSYEKL come from the germline V gene. CDR3 protein: CASSQLIGGISGRDNEQFF. The CDR3 DNA reads TGCGCCAGCAGCCAACTAATCGGGGGTATTAGCGGGAGGGACAATGAGCAGTTCTTC.

The chain carries TRBV5-5 and TRBJ2-3, with unresolved D. The CDR3 totals 14 residues. Trimming stripped 0 bases from V and 3 bases from J, with 8 bases between. In germline, CDR1 is SGHKS, CDR2 YYEKEE (reference sequence). The CDR3 sequence is CASSLDGVTDTQYF. For the CDR3, the DNA is TGTGCCAGCAGCTTGGATGGAGTAACAGATACGCAGTATTTT.

The sample holds one count of this clone. J is TRBJ1-4 and V is TRBV5-1, with D perhaps TRBD1 (6 bases). The CDR3 contains 14 residues. Germline CDR1 and CDR2: SGHRS and YFSETQ. Trimming cost V 4 bases and J 6 bases, with 13 bases left between them. DNA for the CDR3: TGCGCCAGCAGCCCGGACAGCTCTTATGAAAAACTGTTTTTT. Translation: CASSPDSSYEKLFF.

The J gene is TRBJ1-1, the V gene TRBV10-2; D remains unclear. The germline V gene has CDR1 WSHSY and CDR2 SAAADI. V lost 5 bases to trimming and J lost 7 bases, with 8 bases between them. The CDR3 has 11 amino acids. CDR3 sequence: CASSPPGEAFF. The CDR3 region has the DNA TGCGCCAGCAGTCCACCGGGTGAAGCTTTCTTT.